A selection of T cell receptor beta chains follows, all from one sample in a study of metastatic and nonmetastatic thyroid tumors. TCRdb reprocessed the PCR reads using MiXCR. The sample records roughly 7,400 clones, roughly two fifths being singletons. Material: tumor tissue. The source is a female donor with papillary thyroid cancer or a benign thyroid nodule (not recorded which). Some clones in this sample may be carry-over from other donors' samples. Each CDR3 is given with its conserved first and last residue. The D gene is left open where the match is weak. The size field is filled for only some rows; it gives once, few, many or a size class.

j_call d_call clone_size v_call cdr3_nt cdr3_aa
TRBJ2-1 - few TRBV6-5 TGTGCCAGTCGGAGGGACATGGTTATCGATGAGCAGTTCTTC CASRRDMVIDEQFF
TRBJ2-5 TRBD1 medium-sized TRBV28 TGTGCCAGCAGTTTATACAGGGGGCTAGGAGAGACCCAGTACTTC CASSLYRGLGETQYF
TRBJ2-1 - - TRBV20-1 TGCAGTGCTAGTGCCTGTAGGGCCGACGGAGAGCAGTTCTTC CSASACRADGEQFF
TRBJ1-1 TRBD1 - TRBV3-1 TGTGCCAGCAGCCTCGGGACAGGTGGGAGCTACACTGAAGCTTTCTTT CASSLGTGGSYTEAFF
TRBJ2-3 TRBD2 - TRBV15 TGTGCCACCAGCAGAGGGGAGCGGGAAACGGATACGCAGTATTTT CATSRGERETDTQYF
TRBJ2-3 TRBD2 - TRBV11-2 TGTGCCAGCAGCTTAGGGGCTAGCGGGATGACAGGAAATACGCAGTATTTT CASSLGASGMTGNTQYF
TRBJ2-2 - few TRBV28 TGTGCCAACAGTACAGCGAACACAGGGGAGCTGTTTTTT CANSTANTGELFF
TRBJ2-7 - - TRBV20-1 TGCAGTGCTATCGGGGAGCTCTCCTACGAGCAGTACTTC CSAIGELSYEQYF
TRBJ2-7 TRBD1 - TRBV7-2 TGTGCCAGCAGCAAAACAGCCGGACAGGGCAACGAGCAGTACTTC CASSKTAGQGNEQYF
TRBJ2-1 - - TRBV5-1 TGCGCCAGCAGCTTGGGGAGTCCTATCAATGAGCAGTTCTTC CASSLGSPINEQFF
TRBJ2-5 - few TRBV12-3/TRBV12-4 TGTGCCAGCAGCACTAGCCATCAAGAGACCCAGTACTTC CASSTSHQETQYF
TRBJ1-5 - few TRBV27 TGTGCCAGCAGTTTAGTACACAATCAGCCCCATCATTTT CASSLVHNQPHHF
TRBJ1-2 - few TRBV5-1 TGCGCCAGCAGCGCAGGGAGATTTGGCTACACCTTC CASSAGRFGYTF
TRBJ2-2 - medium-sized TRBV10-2 TGCGCCTCCTCTAGCGCCTACACCGGGGAGCTGTTTTTT CASSSAYTGELFF
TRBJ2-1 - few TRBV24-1 TGTGCCACCAGTGACCAGACTAGAGGAATTCGCAATGAGCAGTTCTTC CATSDQTRGIRNEQFF
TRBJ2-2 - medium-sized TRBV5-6 TGTGCCAGCAGGAAGGACCCCTCGGCCGGGGAGCTGTTTTTT CASRKDPSAGELFF
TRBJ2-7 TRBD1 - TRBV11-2 TGTGCCAGCAGCCTAAAACTCGGGACAGGCGGGATCTACGAGCAGTACTTC CASSLKLGTGGIYEQYF
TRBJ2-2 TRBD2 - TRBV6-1 TGTGCCAGCAGTGAACTAGCGGGAATGGACACCGGGGAGCTGTTTTTT CASSELAGMDTGELFF
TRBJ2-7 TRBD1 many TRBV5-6 TGTGCCAGCAGCTGGGACAGGGGGGTCTACGAGCAGTACTTC CASSWDRGVYEQYF
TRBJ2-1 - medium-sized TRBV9 TGTGCCAGCGGAGTCTCCTACAATGAGCAGTTCTTC CASGVSYNEQFF
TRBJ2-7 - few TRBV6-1 TGTGCCAGCAGTGAAGCGCAGGGAAAGAGCTACGAGCAGTACTTC CASSEAQGKSYEQYF
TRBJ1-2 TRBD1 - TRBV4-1 TGCGCCAGCAGCCAAGATGAGGGACAGGGGGCCTATGGCTACACCTTC CASSQDEGQGAYGYTF
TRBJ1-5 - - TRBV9 TGTGCCAGCAGCGCCGAAGGGCGATCGAATCAGCCCCAGCATTTT CASSAEGRSNQPQHF
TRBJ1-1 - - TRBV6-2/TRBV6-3 TGTGCCAGCAGTTACGGGGAGGGCTTGTACACTGAAGCTTTCTTT CASSYGEGLYTEAFF
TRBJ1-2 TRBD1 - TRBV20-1 TGCAGTGCTAGAGATTGGGGGGACAGGTGGCCCCACTATGGCTACACCTTC CSARDWGDRWPHYGYTF
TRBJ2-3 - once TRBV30 TGTGCCTGGAGTGTCTCCGGGGAAGATACGCAGTATTTT CAWSVSGEDTQYF
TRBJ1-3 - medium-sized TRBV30 TGTGCCTGGAGTGTACTAGACACTACCTCTGGAAACACCATATATTTT CAWSVLDTTSGNTIYF
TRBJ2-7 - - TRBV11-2 TGTGCCAGCAGCTTAGTAGGGGGAGCTTCCTACGAGCAGTACTTC CASSLVGGASYEQYF
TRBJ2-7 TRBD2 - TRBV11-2 TGTGCCAGCAGCTTAAGCGGGAGGGGCTACGAGCAGTACTTC CASSLSGRGYEQYF
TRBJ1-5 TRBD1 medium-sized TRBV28 TGTGCCAGCGGCCTTTTGGGACAGGGACCCAATCAGCCCCAGCATTTT CASGLLGQGPNQPQHF
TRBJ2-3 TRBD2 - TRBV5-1 TGCGCCAGCAGCTTGGCCCTGGCTAGCGGGACGGATACGCAGTATTTT CASSLALASGTDTQYF
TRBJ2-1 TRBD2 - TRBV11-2 TGTGCCAGCAGCGAGACTAGCGGGAGAGGTCGTGAGCAGTTCTTC CASSETSGRGREQFF
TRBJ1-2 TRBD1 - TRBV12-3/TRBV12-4 TGTGCCAGCAGTTTGGGGACAGGGGCCCAAAGCTACACCTTC CASSLGTGAQSYTF
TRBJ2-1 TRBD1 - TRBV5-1 TGCGCCAGCAGACACGAAAAGAGGGAACCCCGGGACAGGTTCCGGATGTTCTTC CASRHEKREPRDRFRMFF
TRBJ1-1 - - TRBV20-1 TGCAGTGCTAGTCGGAAAGTTGGGACTGAAGCTTTCTTT CSASRKVGTEAFF
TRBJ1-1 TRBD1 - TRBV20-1 TGCAGTGCTAGAGATCGGGACAGGGGGCTCGCTGAAGCTTTCTTT CSARDRDRGLAEAFF
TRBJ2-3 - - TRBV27 TGTGCCAGCAGTTTAGCGGGACAGCGATCCAGCACAGATACGCAGTATTTT CASSLAGQRSSTDTQYF
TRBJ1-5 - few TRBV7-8 TGTGCCAGCAGCTTAGCGACAGTGAGCGATCAGCCCCAGCATTTT CASSLATVSDQPQHF
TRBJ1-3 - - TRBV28 TGTGCCAGCAGTTTAAGGTCAGGGCTTTACTCTGGAAACACCATATATTTT CASSLRSGLYSGNTIYF
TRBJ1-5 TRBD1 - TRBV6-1 TGTGCCAGCAGGAATGCAGGGGGAGGCAATCAGCCCCAGCATTTT CASRNAGGGNQPQHF
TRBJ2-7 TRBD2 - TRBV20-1 TGCAGTGCTAGAGATATAGCGGGAGGGCTATACGAGCAGTACTTC CSARDIAGGLYEQYF
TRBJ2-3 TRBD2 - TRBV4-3 TGCTCCAGCATCCAGACTAGCGGCACAGATACGCAGTATTTT CSSIQTSGTDTQYF
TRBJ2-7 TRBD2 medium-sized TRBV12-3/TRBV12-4 TGTGCCAGCAGTTTTGCGGGAGGAATGTACGAGCAGTACTTC CASSFAGGMYEQYF
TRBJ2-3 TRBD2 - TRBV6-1 TGTGCCAGCAGTGCCTTCACCGGGACTAGCGGGCGGGGGACGCAGTATTTT CASSAFTGTSGRGTQYF
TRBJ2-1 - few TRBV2 TGTGCCAGCAGACCGGATTACAATGAGCAGTTCTTC CASRPDYNEQFF
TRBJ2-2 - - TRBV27 TGTGCCAGCAGCTTTGTGACCCTTACCGGGGAGCTGTTTTTT CASSFVTLTGELFF
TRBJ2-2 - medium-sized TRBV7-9 TGTGCCAGCAGCTATGGGGTAGCCGGGGAGCTGTTTTTT CASSYGVAGELFF
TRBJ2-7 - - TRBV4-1 TGCGCCAGCAGCCAAGAAAGGCGGACCTTCTACGAGCAGTACTTC CASSQERRTFYEQYF
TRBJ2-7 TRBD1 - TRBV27 TGTGCCAGCTCCTCCGGGACAGAAAACTACGAGCAGTACTTC CASSSGTENYEQYF
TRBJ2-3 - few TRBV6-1 TGCGCCAGCGGTAGGGATACGCAGTATTTT CASGRDTQYF
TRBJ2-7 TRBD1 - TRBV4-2 TGTGCCAGCAGCCAAGTAGCAGGTGTCGGGACAGGCATTTACGAGCAGTACTTC CASSQVAGVGTGIYEQYF
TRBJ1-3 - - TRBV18 TGTGCCAGCTCCACGTCTAGAAACACCATATATTTT CASSTSRNTIYF
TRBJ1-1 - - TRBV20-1 TGCAGTGCAGCTCTGTTCCGGGGCACTGAAGCTTTCTTT CSAALFRGTEAFF
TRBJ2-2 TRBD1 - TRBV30 TGTGCCTGGAGTTCATGGACAGGGGTAGGAACCGGGGAGCTGTTTTTT CAWSSWTGVGTGELFF